This T cell receptor (beta chain) was captured by sequencing in a study of blood T cell repertoires in COVID-19. Study-level information: Cohort 3 recovery required two negative PCRs, clearance, or symptom resolution.

The assay was immunoSEQ multiplex PCR, and TCRdb's table has in-frame clones only and misses some. The repertoire holds roughly 200,000 clones, approximately 90% seen once, with around 24% in the top ten. This CDR3 region has 14 residues. CDR1 is LNHDA, CDR2 SQIVND, per germline (reference sequence). V trimming: 6 bases; J trimming: 2 bases; junction bases outside the gene matches: 6. The TCR was taken from a woman aged 40 to 50 in a cohort exposed to, infected with or recovered from COVID-19 (not recorded which). The chain carries TRBV19 and TRBJ1-2, with TRBD1 matching over 7 bases. Sequencing used PBMCs or T cells enriched from blood (not recorded which). The CDR3 loop is CASSEDRRNYGYTF. DNA for the CDR3: TGTGCCAGTAGCGAGGACAGGAGAAACTATGGCTACACCTTC.